Listed below are T cell receptor beta chains from one sample, sequenced in a study of shared clonotypes between healthy human individuals. Profiling relied on immunoSEQ multiplex PCR, and the TCRdb table lists in-frame clones only, not all of them. The sample holds about 2.1 million clones, about 94% seen once. The source material was naive CD8+ T cells from PBMCs. The receptors come from a man between 18 and 29 years old in good health. Some clones in this sample may be carry-over from other donors' samples. The CDR3 runs from the conserved cysteine through the conserved F or W. D genes are given only for firm matches. Some rows mark clone size as missing; the rest say once, few, many or name a class of expanded clone.

clone_size,d_call,v_call,j_call,cdr3_nt,cdr3_aa
.,.,TRBV7-9,TRBJ2-5,TGTGCCAGCAGCTTAGGGGGAATCCAAGAGACCCAGTACTTC,CASSLGGIQETQYF
.,.,TRBV11-2,TRBJ2-7,TGTGCCAGCAGCTTCGGGAAATCCTACGAGCAGTACTTC,CASSFGKSYEQYF
.,.,TRBV9,TRBJ2-6,TGTGCCAGCAGCGCGGACGTGGCTGGGGCCAACGTCCTGACTTTC,CASSADVAGANVLTF
.,.,TRBV5-1,TRBJ1-3,TGCGCCAGCAGCTTGAGGCAGGGAGGAAACACCATATATTTT,CASSLRQGGNTIYF
.,TRBD1,TRBV10-3,TRBJ2-3,TGTGCCATCAGTGAGTCGATAGGGACAGGGGTCACAGATACGCAGTATTTT,CAISESIGTGVTDTQYF
.,.,TRBV5-4,TRBJ2-1,TGTGCCAGCAGTTTAATTTCGGTCCGGGATTCGGGTGAGCAGTTCTTC,CASSLISVRDSGEQFF
.,TRBD1,TRBV28,TRBJ2-7,TGTGCCAGTAAATTCCGGACAGGGAAAGGCCACGAGCAGTACTTC,CASKFRTGKGHEQYF
.,TRBD2,TRBV29-1,TRBJ2-1,TGCAGCGTTGAAGCCCCCGGGACTAGCGGGTACAATGAGCAGTTCTTC,CSVEAPGTSGYNEQFF
few,.,TRBV19,TRBJ1-1,TGTGCCAGCCTGAGGGGTTCTGAAGCTTTCTTT,CASLRGSEAFF
.,.,TRBV7-9,TRBJ1-1,TGTGCCAGCAGCTTTCCAGGGCCCACTGAAGCTTTCTTT,CASSFPGPTEAFF
.,.,TRBV13,TRBJ1-1,TGTGCCAGCAGCTTAGGTGGGGCTTTCTTT,CASSLGGAFF
.,.,TRBV6-6,TRBJ2-7,TGTGCCAGCAGTTACGGGGCAGGTCGGAACGAGCAGTACTTC,CASSYGAGRNEQYF
.,TRBD2,TRBV5-8,TRBJ2-7,TGTGCCAGCAGCTTGGAACTAGCGGGTATCTCCTACGAGCAGTACTTC,CASSLELAGISYEQYF
.,TRBD2,TRBV7-9,TRBJ2-5,TGTGCCAGCAGCCCACCAGGGGCTAGCGGGTACCAAGAGACCCAGTACTTC,CASSPPGASGYQETQYF
.,.,TRBV2,TRBJ2-2,TGTGCCAGCAGTCTTACGATGGGCACCGGGGAGCTGTTTTTT,CASSLTMGTGELFF
.,TRBD2,TRBV7-2,TRBJ2-1,TGTGCCAGCAAGGGACTAGCAAACTACAATGAGCAGTTCTTC,CASKGLANYNEQFF
.,.,TRBV28,TRBJ2-7,TGTGCCAGCAGTTTGCAGGGGTCCCACGAGCAGTACTTC,CASSLQGSHEQYF
.,TRBD1,TRBV29-1,TRBJ2-7,TGCAGCGGCCAGGGACAGAATAACTACGAGCAGTACTTC,CSGQGQNNYEQYF
.,TRBD2,TRBV7-8,TRBJ2-1,TGTGCCAGCAGCTTATCGACCTTAGCGGGAGGGCCCTACAATGAGCAGTTCTTC,CASSLSTLAGGPYNEQFF
.,TRBD1,TRBV5-8,TRBJ1-4,TGTGCCAGCAGCCCTGGGACAGTGGGTGAAAAACTGTTTTTT,CASSPGTVGEKLFF
.,.,TRBV5-1,TRBJ1-4,TGCGCCAGCAGCTTGGCCGGGGTCGGTTCTAATGAAAAACTGTTTTTT,CASSLAGVGSNEKLFF
once,TRBD2,TRBV29-1,TRBJ2-7,TGCAGCGTCCGGACTAGCGGGAGTAAAAACGAGCAGTACTTC,CSVRTSGSKNEQYF
.,.,TRBV6-5,TRBJ1-1,TGTGCCAGCAGGATACGCGGGGCAGGCAACACTGAAGCTTTCTTT,CASRIRGAGNTEAFF
once,.,TRBV7-2,TRBJ1-5,TGTGCCAGCAGCCCCATCTGGTTTACAGGACTGGAGCCCCAGCATTTT,CASSPIWFTGLEPQHF
once,.,TRBV4-1,TRBJ2-1,TGCGCCAGCAGCCAATCCTCGGGCCGACTGTACAATGAGCAGTTCTTC,CASSQSSGRLYNEQFF
.,.,TRBV27,TRBJ1-1,TGTGCCAGCAGTTTCTTCCCCTCGGCGAACACTGAAGCTTTCTTT,CASSFFPSANTEAFF